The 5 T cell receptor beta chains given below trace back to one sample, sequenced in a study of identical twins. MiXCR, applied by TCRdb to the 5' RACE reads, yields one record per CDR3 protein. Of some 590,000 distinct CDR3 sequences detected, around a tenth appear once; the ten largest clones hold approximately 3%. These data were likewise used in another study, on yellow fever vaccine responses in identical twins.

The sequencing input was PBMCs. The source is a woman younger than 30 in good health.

The CDR3 here is CASSQSPTGVPDTQYF. The CDR3 DNA reads as TGTGCCAGCAGCCAATCCCCGACAGGGGTTCCAGATACGCAGTATTTT. This rearrangement joins TRBV3-1 to TRBJ2-3, with 8 positions matching TRBD1. Germline CDR1 reads LGHDT; CDR2 reads YNNKEL (reference sequence). J gave up 4 bases and V 2 bases, and 8 bases lay outside the gene matches. The CDR3 is 16 residues long.

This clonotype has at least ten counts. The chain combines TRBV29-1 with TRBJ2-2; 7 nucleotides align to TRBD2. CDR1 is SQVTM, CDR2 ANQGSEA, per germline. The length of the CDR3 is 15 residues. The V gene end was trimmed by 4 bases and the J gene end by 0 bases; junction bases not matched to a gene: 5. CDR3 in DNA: TGCAGCGTTGTGCTAGCGGAGACGAACACCGGGGAGCTGTTTTTT. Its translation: CSVVLAETNTGELFF.

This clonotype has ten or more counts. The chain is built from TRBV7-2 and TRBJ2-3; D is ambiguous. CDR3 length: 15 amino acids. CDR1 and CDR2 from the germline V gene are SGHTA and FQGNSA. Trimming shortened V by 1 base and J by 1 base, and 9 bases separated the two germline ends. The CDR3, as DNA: TGTGCCAGCAGCTTAGAAATTGGGGGCACAGATACGCAGTATTTT. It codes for CASSLEIGGTDTQYF.

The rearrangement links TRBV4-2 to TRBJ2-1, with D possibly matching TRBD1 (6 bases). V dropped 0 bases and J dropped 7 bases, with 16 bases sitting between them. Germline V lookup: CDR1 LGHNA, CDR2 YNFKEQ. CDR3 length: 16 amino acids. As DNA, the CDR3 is TGTGCCAGCAGCCAAGATGGTCAGGGTACAGGGAATGAGCAGTTCTTC. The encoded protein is CASSQDGQGTGNEQFF.

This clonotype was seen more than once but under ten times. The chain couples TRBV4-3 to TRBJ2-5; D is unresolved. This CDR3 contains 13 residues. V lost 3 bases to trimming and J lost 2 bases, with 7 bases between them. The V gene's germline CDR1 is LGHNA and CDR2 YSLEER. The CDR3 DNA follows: TGCGCCAGCAGCCAGCGTTTACAAGAGACCCAGTACTTC. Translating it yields CASSQRLQETQYF.